This T cell receptor beta chain was sequenced in a study of immune characterization of retroperitoneal liposarcoma. This clonotype has only a few counts. TCRdb reprocessed the PCR reads with MiXCR, giving one entry per CDR3 protein. This table has some 10,000 distinct CDR3 sequences, 26% appearing once. The CDR3 has 16 amino acids. Germline lookup yields CDR1 SGHRS and CDR2 YFSETQ. The V and J ends lost 4 bases and 7 bases, in that order; junction bases with no gene match: 7. The clonotype comes from a male donor with retroperitoneal liposarcoma. The gene calls are TRBV5-1 and TRBJ2-1; 14 bases map to TRBD2. The specimen sequenced was blood. CDR3 in amino acids: CASSPGTSGGGNEQFF. Written as DNA, the CDR3 is TGCGCCAGCAGCCCTGGGACTAGCGGGGGTGGTAATGAGCAGTTCTTC.